Following are 20 T cell receptor beta chains from one sample sequenced in a study of T-cell reconstitution after alpha-beta-depleted transplantation in children. Unique molecular identifiers were used in preparing the TCRbeta library. TCRdb reanalysed the PCR reads using MiXCR and keeps one entry per CDR3 protein. Of about 870,000 distinct CDR3 sequences detected, approximately 15% appear once; the ten largest clones hold roughly 5%. The source was PBMCs, mostly from graft donor cells, collected 360 days after TCRalphabeta/CD19-depleted stem cell transplant. The receptors shown here come from a male patient aged 5 to 17 who had a stem cell transplant for acute lymphoblastic leukemia, so the T cells may come from the graft donor.

In its sample, this clonotype was seen many times. The V and J genes are TRBV3-1 and TRBJ2-1; TRBD2 matches at 7 bases. This CDR3 is 14 amino acids long. Unmatched junction bases numbered 4, after V lost 0 bases and J lost 8 bases. The V gene's germline CDR1 is LGHDT and CDR2 YNNKEL (reference sequence). As DNA, the CDR3 is TGTGCCAGCAGCCAAGACTTAGCGGGCGATGAGCAGTTCTTC. Its protein product is CASSQDLAGDEQFF.

This clonotype occurred many times. This chain connects TRBV7-3 to TRBJ2-1; D remains unclear. This CDR3 is 15 amino acids long. Trimming left V 1 base short and J 4 bases short, with 11 bases between. Germline CDR1 is SGHTA and CDR2 is FQGTGA. CDR3 nucleotide sequence: TGTGCCAGCAGCTTAAAAGGACCTAGATACAATGAGCAGTTCTTC. It translates to CASSLKGPRYNEQFF.

The CDR3 spells CASSPPLRLAGANEQFF. Here the CDR3 DNA reads TGTGCCAGCAGTCCCCCCCTTAGACTAGCGGGAGCCAATGAGCAGTTCTTC. The chain combines TRBV27 with TRBJ2-1; the match to TRBD2 covers 12 bases. Trimming took 5 bases from V and 6 from J; bases not matched to a gene: 11. The germline gives CDR1 MNHEY, CDR2 SMNVEV (reference sequence). The CDR3 totals 17 residues.

In this sample, this clonotype turned up a few times. The chain recombines TRBV20-1 with TRBJ2-1; D is possibly TRBD2 (5 bases). Germline lookup yields CDR1 DFQATT and CDR2 SNEGSKA (reference sequence). V gave up 5 bases and J gave up 10 bases, with 12 bases separating them. The CDR3 contains 11 residues. This CDR3 reads CSAEGLREQFF. In nucleotides, the CDR3 is TGCAGTGCTGAGGGCCTTCGGGAGCAGTTCTTC.

This rearrangement joins TRBV5-1 to TRBJ1-5; 7 bases fit TRBD1. V dropped 4 bases and J dropped 5; count of bases not matched to a gene: 6. Germline assignment: CDR1 SGHRS and CDR2 YFSETQ. The CDR3 extends over 14 amino acids. CDR3 loop: CASSAQGGYQPQHF. The CDR3 DNA reads as TGCGCCAGCAGCGCCCAGGGGGGTTATCAGCCCCAGCATTTT.

The rearrangement joins TRBV29-1 to TRBJ2-3, with a possible D match to TRBD2 (5 bases). CDR1 is SQVTM, CDR2 ANQGSEA, per germline. The V gene lost 0 bases and the J gene lost 1 base, with 11 bases spanning the gap. There are 15 residues in the CDR3. CDR3 amino acids: CSVEDLIGGTDTQYF. DNA of the CDR3: TGCAGCGTTGAAGATCTAATCGGGGGCACAGATACGCAGTATTTT.

The rearrangement joins TRBV6-1 to TRBJ1-1; no clear D gene. V was shortened by 6 bases and J by 6 bases, with 14 bases between the two germline ends. The CDR3 has 13 residues. Germline V CDR1 and CDR2: MNHNS, SASEGT. The CDR3 protein is CASRTSGSPEAFF. As DNA, the CDR3 is TGTGCCAGCAGGACGAGCGGGAGTCCTGAAGCTTTCTTT.

The gene calls are TRBV3-1 and TRBJ2-1; D is possibly TRBD2 (5 bases). Per the germline V gene, CDR1 is LGHDT and CDR2 is YNNKEL (reference sequence). The CDR3 covers 17 residues. V lost 4 bases and J lost 0, with 16 bases in between. The CDR3 nucleotides are TGTGCCAGCAGCCCATTAGCGCCCGATTTCTCCTACAATGAGCAGTTCTTC. This encodes CASSPLAPDFSYNEQFF.

The J gene is TRBJ2-3, the V gene TRBV5-1; D possibly corresponds to TRBD1 (6 bases). The V end was cut by 1 base, the J end by 0 bases, with 15 bases between. Germline-derived CDR1 and CDR2 are SGHRS and YFSETQ. The length of the CDR3 is 17 residues. CDR3 DNA sequence: TGCGCCAGCAGCTTGCCCCGGACAGCCTTTAGCACAGATACGCAGTATTTT. It translates to CASSLPRTAFSTDTQYF. The variable domain in full, with the rest retrieved from reference TRBV5-1 and TRBJ2-3, is KAGVTQTPRYLIKTRGQQVTLSCSPISGHRSVSWYQQTPGQGLQFLFEYFSETQRNKGNFPGRFSGRQFSNSRSEMNVSTLELGDSALYLCASSLPRTAFSTDTQYFGPGTRLTVL.

This chain links TRBV19 with TRBJ2-7; 8 bases are shared with TRBD1. The CDR3 length is 15 residues. Trimming cost V 9 bases and J 4 bases; bases outside gene matches: 14. The germline V gene has CDR1 LNHDA and CDR2 SQIVND (reference sequence). As DNA, the CDR3 is TGTGCCAGCCGAACGGGGGCAGGGGGCGTGTACGAGCAGTACTTC. Amino acids: CASRTGAGGVYEQYF.

This clonotype was detected a few times. The V and J genes are TRBV20-1 and TRBJ2-7, with D unresolved. CDR1 DFQATT and CDR2 SNEGSKA come from the germline V gene (reference sequence). Trimming took 7 bases from V and 0 from J, leaving 13 bases between them. The CDR3 length is 13 residues. Here the CDR3 DNA reads TGCAGTGTAGTGGTGAAGGGCTCCTACGAGCAGTACTTC. Its translation is CSVVVKGSYEQYF.

J is TRBJ2-5 and V is TRBV29-1, with 9 bases matching TRBD2. Germline V lookup: CDR1 SQVTM, CDR2 ANQGSEA. Germline trimming cut 8 bases from V and 5 bases from J; bases unmatched to any gene: 6. This CDR3 spans 12 amino acids. CDR3 amino acids: CSLLAGTETQYF. Written as DNA, the CDR3 is TGCAGCCTGCTAGCGGGGACGGAGACCCAGTACTTC.

This clonotype showed up many times. V is TRBV5-1 and J is TRBJ2-5, with D perhaps matching TRBD2 (5 bases). The CDR3 spans 14 residues. Germline values: CDR1 SGHRS, CDR2 YFSETQ. V lost 4 bases and J 1 base, leaving 11 bases between the germline ends. This chain's CDR3 is CASSRSSLQETQYF. CDR3 nucleotide sequence: TGCGCCAGCAGCCGATCTAGCCTCCAAGAGACCCAGTACTTC.

This clonotype was recorded at least ten times. The chain combines TRBV12-3 or TRBV12-4 with TRBJ2-2, with TRBD1 matching over 7 bases. This CDR3 region has 15 residues. V lost 3 bases, J lost 1 base, and 2 bases stayed unmatched. The CDR3 protein is CASSFGDRNTGELFF. The CDR3 nucleotides read TGTGCCAGCAGTTTCGGGGACAGGAACACCGGGGAGCTGTTTTTT.

The chain is built from TRBV6-1 and TRBJ1-1; weak D call: TRBD1 (6 bases). V lost 8 bases to trimming and J lost 0 bases, with 19 bases between them. Per the germline V gene, CDR1 is MNHNS and CDR2 is SASEGT. The CDR3 contains 16 residues. The CDR3 protein is CASPFDQGRMNTEAFF. The CDR3 DNA follows: TGTGCCAGCCCCTTCGACCAGGGGCGAATGAACACTGAAGCTTTCTTT.

The V gene is TRBV2, the J gene TRBJ2-7; 7 bases match TRBD1. CDR3 length: 14 amino acids. The germline V gene has CDR1 SNHLY and CDR2 FYNNEI. J gave up 3 bases and V 2 bases, and 4 bases lay outside the gene matches. CDR3 DNA sequence: TGTGCCAGCAGTGAACAGGGGGACCACTACGAGCAGTACTTC. Translation: CASSEQGDHYEQYF.

This chain uses TRBV7-9 with TRBJ2-7; 12 bases agree with TRBD2. The CDR3 totals 16 residues. In germline, CDR1 is SEHNR, CDR2 FQNEAQ (reference sequence). V lost 5 bases and J lost 3; bases outside the gene matches: 8. In DNA, the CDR3 is TGTGCCAGCAGCCTGAACCTAGCGGGAGGGCTCTACGAGCAGTACTTC. As protein: CASSLNLAGGLYEQYF.

The chain recombines TRBV5-5 with TRBJ2-7, with 9 bases matching TRBD2. CDR3 size: 14 residues. Germline trimming cut 3 bases from V and 4 bases from J; bases unmatched to any gene: 5. Germline V CDR1 and CDR2: SGHKS, YYEKEE (reference sequence). The chain's CDR3 is CASSSGLAQYEQYF. The DNA for the CDR3 is TGTGCCAGCAGCTCGGGACTAGCTCAGTACGAGCAGTACTTC.

This clonotype was counted at least ten times. The junction departs from the called germline gene at one end, perhaps through a read error. The chain joins TRBV18 to TRBJ2-7; D not resolved. The CDR3 has 12 amino acids. Looked up from germline, CDR1 is KGHSH and CDR2 is LQKENI. CDR3 amino acids: CASSPGGYEQYF. The CDR3 DNA reads TGCGCCAGCAGCCCAGGCGGCTACGAGCAGTACTTC. Filled out from reference TRBV18 and TRBJ2-7, the complete variable domain reads NAGVMQNPRHLVRRRGQEARLRCSPMKGHSHVYWYRQLPEEGLKFMVYLQKENIIDESGMPKERFSAEFPKEGPSILRIQQVVRGDSAAYFCASSPGGYEQYFGPGTRLTVT.

The chain couples TRBV7-8 to TRBJ2-1; D call uncertain. There are 13 residues in the CDR3. Germline V CDR1 and CDR2: SGHVS, FQNEAQ. V shed 8 bases and J shed 7 bases, with 15 bases lying between them. CDR3 coding DNA: TGTGCCAGCGACGCGGCTTTGGGGAATGAGCAGTTCTTC. Residues: CASDAALGNEQFF.